The 2 T cell receptor beta chains below all came from one sample that was sequenced in a study of PD-1 blockade in classical Hodgkin lymphoma (dated by TCRdb to between 2020 and 2021). Library creation used the immunoSEQ multiplex PCR assay. Entries here come from immuneACCESS through TCRdb and include only in-frame sequences with V and J called. Some clones fail to appear in such tables; in the studies checked, an unresolved V gene covers under half of the shortfall, and the cause of the remainder is unknown. The sample table holds approximately 21,000 clones, of which approximately 85% were seen once. About an eighth of the sample is taken by the ten largest. The time point tag for this specimen amounts to: cycle 4 day 1 (C4D1), after 5 to 7 weeks of nivolumab. Every trial patient had relapsed after autologous stem cell transplantation, and cohorts A, B and C differed in prior brentuximab vedotin exposure.

The starting material was peripheral blood mononuclear cells (PBMCs), obtained before the fourth cycle of nivolumab. These receptors all stem from a human donor with classical Hodgkin lymphoma.

V gene TRBV5-1 combines with J gene TRBJ2-7; D not certain. The CDR3 consists of 15 residues. Trimming shortened V by 0 bases and J by 3 bases, and 13 bases separated the two germline ends. CDR1 and CDR2 (germline): SGHRS, YFSETQ. This chain's CDR3 is CASSLVDPVGYEQYF. The CDR3, as DNA: TGCGCCAGCAGCTTGGTTGACCCCGTGGGCTACGAGCAGTACTTC. Full variable domain (outside the CDR3, taken from reference TRBV5-1 and TRBJ2-7): KAGVTQTPRYLIKTRGQQVTLSCSPISGHRSVSWYQQTPGQGLQFLFEYFSETQRNKGNFPGRFSGRQFSNSRSEMNVSTLELGDSALYLCASSLVDPVGYEQYFGPGTRLTVT.

This chain joins TRBV29-1 and TRBJ1-3, with 8 bases aligning to TRBD1. The germline gives CDR1 SQVTM, CDR2 ANQGSEA. This CDR3 region has 11 residues. Trimming removed 6 bases from V and 8 bases from J; junction bases left unmatched: 3. In DNA form, the CDR3 reads TGCAGCGTCGGACAGGGCCACACCATATATTTT. This codes for CSVGQGHTIYF.